The 6 T cell receptor beta chains reported below all come from one sample, sequenced in a study of blood T cells in healthy people across ages (dated by TCRdb to between 2014 and 2017). The library was made by 5' RACE. Sequencing relied on an Illumina HiSeq 2500. The second PCR ran for about 6 to 11 cycles and used a J-beta primer mix along with a sample-barcoded 5' primer. TCRdb ran its own pipeline on the public reads, namely fastp trimming at Q25 and MiXCR clone calling, and kept in-frame beta chains. Records with the same CDR3 protein are collapsed into one entry carrying the most frequent genes and DNA. For this sample there are just over 1 million distinct CDR3 sequences; 35% to 55% appear just once. Under 20% of the sample is in the top ten clones. Sequencing was performed on blood. The source of these receptors is a woman aged 55-70 years in good health.

The chain is built from TRBV5-8 and TRBJ2-1; D unresolved. Germline values: CDR1 SGHTS, CDR2 YDEGEE. The V end lost 5 bases, the J end lost 7 bases, and 10 bases lay between the germline ends. The CDR3 length is 12 residues. The CDR3 bases are TGTGCCAGCAGGTTTAGTGGTAATGAGCAGTTCTTC. Translating it yields CASRFSGNEQFF.

A single count supports this clonotype. This chain links TRBV27 with TRBJ2-3, with 7 nucleotides matching TRBD1. With 5 bases clipped from V and 5 bases from J, the junction kept 10 bases outside the gene matches. This CDR3 comprises 15 residues. Germline-derived CDR1 and CDR2 are MNHEY and SMNVEV (reference sequence). The CDR3 DNA reads TGTGCCAGCAGTCCAAGAGGGGGCGGCGAAGATACGCAGTATTTT. Translation gives CASSPRGGGEDTQYF.

The chain uses TRBV18 and TRBJ2-5; 10 bases map to TRBD2. The CDR3 contains 16 residues. J was trimmed by 2 bases and V by 4 bases; bases with no gene match: 7. Germline V gene sequence: CDR1 KGHSH, CDR2 LQKENI. The CDR3 loop is CASSLSWTSGQETQYF. For the CDR3, the DNA is TGTGCCAGCTCACTCTCCTGGACTAGCGGACAAGAGACCCAGTACTTC.

This clonotype was seen a handful of times. V and J are TRBV29-1 and TRBJ2-1, with 8 positions matching TRBD2. This CDR3 has 16 amino acids. V lost 4 bases to trimming and J lost 7 bases; unmatched junction nucleotides: 15. The germline V gene has CDR1 SQVTM and CDR2 ANQGSEA. CDR3 bases: TGCAGCGTTGTCGGGTTAGCGGGAATCTTTGGGAATGAGCAGTTCTTC. Its protein product is CSVVGLAGIFGNEQFF.

The chain recombines TRBV7-3 with TRBJ2-2; D is undetermined. The CDR3 has 12 residues. Per germline, CDR1 SGHTA and CDR2 FQGTGA. With 5 bases removed from V and 7 bases from J, the gap between germline ends came to 8 bases. The CDR3 loop reads CASSVFGGELFF. CDR3 sequence (DNA): TGTGCCAGCAGCGTTTTTGGCGGGGAGCTGTTTTTT. The full variable domain, rest sourced from reference TRBV7-3 and TRBJ2-2, is GAGVSQTPSNKVTEKGKYVELRCDPISGHTALYWYRQSLGQGPEFLIYFQGTGAADDSGLPNDRFFAVRPEGSVSTLKIQRTERGDSAVYLCASSVFGGELFFGEGSRLTVL.

This clonotype was seen a few times. The rearrangement links TRBV6-4 to TRBJ2-5; 7 bases match TRBD1. Germline V gene lookup returns CDR1 MRHNA and CDR2 SNTAGT. The CDR3 runs to 12 residues. V was clipped by 5 bases and J by 13 bases; unmatched bases: 10. Here the CDR3 reads CASSSAGGELYF. Here the CDR3 DNA reads TGTGCCAGCAGTTCAGCAGGGGGAGAATTGTACTTC.